These 25 T cell receptor beta chains were sequenced from one sample in a study of T cell responses to AZD1222 COVID-19 vaccine. The table came from immunoSEQ multiplex PCR; TCRdb's copy has only in-frame clones and leaves some out. The sample contains approximately 130,000 clones, about 89% of which appear only once. Sequenced material: peripheral blood, taken 28 days after the second AZD1222 dose. These receptors came from an adult who received the AZD1222 COVID-19 vaccine.

In its sample, this clone was seen once. The chain links TRBV5-1 to TRBJ1-2, with D possibly matching TRBD1 (6 bases). The CDR3 spans 13 residues. V was pared by 1 base and J by 3 bases, with 7 bases between. From germline, CDR1 is SGHRS and CDR2 YFSETQ. The CDR3 DNA is TGCGCCAGCAGCTTGAGGGGGGACTATGGCTACACCTTC. Protein: CASSLRGDYGYTF.

V gene TRBV14 combines with J gene TRBJ1-2; D may be TRBD1 (6 bases). The CDR3 covers 12 residues. V lost 8 bases, J lost 6 bases, and 13 bases lay in between. Per the germline V gene, CDR1 is SGHDN and CDR2 is FVKESK. This CDR3 reads CASSGGGDGYTF. Written as DNA, the CDR3 is TGTGCCAGCTCGGGGGGCGGGGATGGCTACACCTTC.

The J gene is TRBJ1-6, the V gene TRBV2, with TRBD1 identical over 8 bases. Losses at the gene ends were 5 bases for V and 0 bases for J; bases not matched to a gene: 3. Germline V gene data show CDR1 as SNHLY and CDR2 as FYNNEI. The CDR3 contains 16 residues. DNA of the CDR3: TGTGCCAGCAGTTCTGACAGGGGCTCCTATAATTCACCCCTCCACTTT. The encoded protein is CASSSDRGSYNSPLHF.

V usage is TRBV7-9 and J usage is TRBJ2-1, with TRBD1 as a possible D gene (5 bases). This CDR3 comprises 15 residues. Germline CDR1 SEHNR, CDR2 FQNEAQ (reference sequence). The V end lost 3 bases, the J end lost 2 bases, and 11 bases lay between the germline ends. CDR3 protein: CASSFQGPAYNEQFF. In DNA form, the CDR3 reads TGTGCCAGCAGCTTCCAGGGTCCGGCCTACAATGAGCAGTTCTTC.

For this clone: The same CDR3 is also encoded by other DNA sequences in this sample. The gene calls are TRBV5-5 and TRBJ2-5; 9 nucleotides match TRBD1. The junction had 5 bases not matched to a gene; V was cut back by 3 bases and J by 5 bases. The CDR3 is 14 amino acids. Per the germline V gene, CDR1 is SGHKS and CDR2 is YYEKEE (reference sequence). This chain's CDR3 is CASSSQGAGETQYF. The CDR3 coding sequence is TGTGCCAGCAGCTCACAGGGGGCGGGGGAGACCCAGTACTTC.

The table lists this clone with a count of one. The CDR3 coding sequence is TGTGCCAGCAGCCCCGGACTAGCGGGAGGCCACGAGCAGTACTTC. It is translated as CASSPGLAGGHEQYF. V gene TRBV7-9 combines with J gene TRBJ2-7; 14 nucleotides agree with TRBD2. The length of the CDR3 is 15 residues. The germline V gene encodes CDR1 SEHNR and CDR2 FQNEAQ (reference sequence). The ends lost 5 bases at V and 5 bases at J; junction bases unmatched: 5.

A few counts support this clone. The CDR3 loop reads CASSAQGLYNSPLHF. In DNA, the CDR3 is TGTGCCAGCAGCGCACAGGGGCTCTATAATTCACCCCTCCACTTT. V gene TRBV2 combines with J gene TRBJ1-6; TRBD1 matches 7 bases. V lost 6 bases, J lost 3 bases, and 5 bases stayed unmatched. Germline V CDR1 and CDR2: SNHLY, FYNNEI. The CDR3 has 15 residues.

The rearrangement links TRBV3-1 (or the pseudogene TRBV3-2) to TRBJ2-3; D perhaps matches TRBD2 (5 bases). The CDR3 is 15 amino acids. Trimming took 1 base from V and 0 from J, leaving 8 bases between them. CDR1 is LGHDT, CDR2 YNNKEL, per germline (reference sequence). CDR3 sequence: CASSQVRTSTDTQYF. The CDR3 DNA sequence: TGTGCCAGCAGCCAAGTTAGGACTAGCACAGATACGCAGTATTTT.

With regard to this clone: At the DNA level, this CDR3 is encoded by other sequences in the same sample as well. The chain joins TRBV19 to TRBJ1-1; D is possibly TRBD1 (5 bases). The CDR3 totals 14 residues. Germline CDR1 is LNHDA and CDR2 is SQIVND (reference sequence). Trimming cost V 1 base and J 3 bases, with 9 bases left between them. CDR3 residues: CASSIGQGYTEAFF. CDR3 DNA sequence: TGTGCCAGTAGTATAGGTCAGGGTTACACTGAAGCTTTCTTT. Combining the CDR3 with reference TRBV19 and TRBJ1-1 gives the whole variable domain DGGITQSPKYLFRKEGQNVTLSCEQNLNHDAMYWYRQDPGQGLRLIYYSQIVNDFQKGDIAEGYSVSREKKESFPLTVTSAQKNPTAFYLCASSIGQGYTEAFFGQGTRLTVV.

V is TRBV10-3 and J is TRBJ2-7; 13 bases match TRBD2. Germline trimming cut 4 bases from V and 5 bases from J; bases unmatched to any gene: 5. There are 15 residues in the CDR3. CDR1 and CDR2 from the germline V gene are ENHRY and SYGVKD. The CDR3 DNA reads as TGTGCCATCAGTGGGGCCGGACTAGCGGGAGACGAGCAGTACTTC. Translation: CAISGAGLAGDEQYF.

This chain connects TRBV27 to TRBJ2-1, with 12 bases identical to TRBD2. This CDR3 has 15 amino acids. Germline V lookup: CDR1 MNHEY, CDR2 SMNVEV (reference sequence). Unmatched junction bases numbered 12, after V lost 10 bases and J lost 8 bases. The DNA for the CDR3 is TGTGCCACCGGATCTAGCGGGAGGGCCGGGGATGAGCAGTTCTTC. Its protein product is CATGSSGRAGDEQFF.

This chain uses TRBV6-1 with TRBJ1-2; tentative D call: TRBD1 (5 bases). Trimming took off 2 bases at V and 4 bases at J, with 11 bases between the two ends. Looked up from germline, CDR1 is MNHNS and CDR2 is SASEGT. CDR3 length equals 14 residues. In DNA, the CDR3 is TGTGCCAGCAGTGAAAACACAGGAGCCTATGGCTACACCTTC. This gives the protein CASSENTGAYGYTF.

This clone occurred once. The rearrangement uses TRBV6-1 and TRBJ1-3; D not resolved. Trimming took 0 bases from V and 0 from J, leaving 9 bases between them. CDR3 length: 16 amino acids. Per the germline V gene, CDR1 is MNHNS and CDR2 is SASEGT. The DNA of the CDR3 is TGTGCCAGCAGTGAAGCAATGGGCAGCTCTGGAAACACCATATATTTT. It yields the protein CASSEAMGSSGNTIYF.

V is TRBV14 and J is TRBJ2-1, with D unresolved. V was cut by 1 base and J by 8 bases, with 9 bases left in between. Germline CDR1 SGHDN, CDR2 FVKESK. The CDR3 runs 13 residues. The chain's CDR3 is CASSQVGPDEQFF. CDR3 DNA: TGTGCCAGCAGCCAAGTCGGGCCGGATGAGCAGTTCTTC.

The chain recombines TRBV2 with TRBJ1-2, with 7 bases lining up with TRBD1. Looked up from germline, CDR1 is SNHLY and CDR2 is FYNNEI. This CDR3 is 16 amino acids long. The trim removed 4 bases at V and 0 bases at J, leaving 8 bases unmatched. The CDR3: CASSAARGIANYGYTF. DNA for the CDR3: TGTGCCAGCAGTGCGGCCAGGGGGATTGCTAACTATGGCTACACCTTC.

This clone was seen only once. The V call is TRBV7-2, the J call TRBJ1-6, with TRBD1 identical over 12 bases. This CDR3 is built from 16 residues. Per germline, CDR1 SGHTA and CDR2 FQGNSA. The J segment lost 9 bases and the V segment lost 5 bases, leaving 8 bases of the junction unmatched. The CDR3 reads CASSLGTGGRSSPLHF. The CDR3 DNA follows: TGTGCCAGCAGCCTCGGGACAGGGGGCAGGAGTTCACCCCTCCACTTT.

This chain links TRBV5-1 with TRBJ1-2, with unresolved D. Per the germline V gene, CDR1 is SGHRS and CDR2 is YFSETQ. V shed 4 bases and J shed 5 bases, with 15 bases lying between them. This CDR3 spans 14 amino acids. Here the CDR3 reads CASSTGLKTYGYTF. CDR3 coding DNA: TGCGCCAGCAGCACCGGACTGAAGACATATGGCTACACCTTC.

The chain combines TRBV12-3 or TRBV12-4 with TRBJ2-4; D is unclear. V lost 2 bases, J lost 9 bases, and 11 bases lay in between. This CDR3 is 13 amino acids long. Written as DNA, the CDR3 is TGTGCCAGCAGTTTATCTCTTCAAGCCATTCAGTACTTC. Translated: CASSLSLQAIQYF.

J is TRBJ2-4 and V is TRBV27; unclear D gene. Germline CDR1 and CDR2: MNHEY and SMNVEV (reference sequence). Trimming took 5 bases from V and 7 from J, leaving 9 bases between them. This CDR3 is built from 12 residues. The CDR3 nucleotides read TGTGCCAGCAGTCAAACTGGGAACATTCAGTACTTC. Residues: CASSQTGNIQYF.

The rearrangement uses TRBV12-3 or TRBV12-4 and TRBJ1-1; D gene ambiguous. Trimming shortened V by 7 bases and J by 4 bases, and 13 bases separated the two germline ends. The CDR3 is 13 residues long. CDR3 in DNA: TGTGCCAGCACTTTGACGGAGGGCACTGAAGCTTTCTTT. Protein sequence: CASTLTEGTEAFF.

This rearrangement joins TRBV10-3 to TRBJ1-2; the D gene is possibly TRBD1 (5 bases). Trimming removed 9 bases from V and 7 bases from J, with 9 bases in between. The CDR3 runs to 10 residues. Looked up from germline, CDR1 is ENHRY and CDR2 is SYGVKD. The CDR3 here is CAIWGGGYTF. The CDR3 DNA sequence: TGTGCCATATGGGGCGGTGGCTACACCTTC.

This rearrangement joins TRBV25-1 to TRBJ1-5; D is uncertain. The V end was cut by 3 bases, the J end by 0 bases, with 6 bases between. The length of the CDR3 is 14 residues. CDR1 and CDR2 (germline): MGHDK, SYGVNS. CDR3 in DNA: TGTGCCAGCAGTGATGTGTATAGCAATCAGCCCCAGCATTTT. It translates to CASSDVYSNQPQHF.

The chain carries TRBV19 and TRBJ2-2; possibly TRBD2 for D (6 bases). The V and J ends lost 10 bases and 3 bases respectively, with 15 bases between them. CDR3 length: 14 residues. Germline-derived CDR1 and CDR2 are LNHDA and SQIVND (reference sequence). The CDR3 reads CATRGSGYTGELFF. As DNA, the CDR3 is TGTGCCACCCGAGGTAGCGGATACACCGGGGAGCTGTTTTTT.

V is TRBV6-5 and J is TRBJ2-6, with D unclear. The germline gives CDR1 MNHEY, CDR2 SVGAGI. This CDR3 spans 13 amino acids. The V end was cut by 4 bases, the J end by 4 bases, with 5 bases between. The CDR3 sequence is CASSSPGANVLTF. The CDR3 DNA is TGTGCCAGCAGTTCTCCCGGGGCCAACGTCCTGACTTTC.

The chain recombines TRBV12-3 or TRBV12-4 with TRBJ1-5; the D is unclear. The length of the CDR3 is 13 residues. Deletions cut 6 bases from V and 3 bases from J, with 9 bases between. CDR3 coding DNA: TGTGCCAGCAGGTGGATAGACAATCAGCCCCAGCATTTT. Translated, it gives CASRWIDNQPQHF.